This T cell receptor beta chain is from a study of blood T cell repertoires in COVID-19. Germline V gene lookup returns CDR1 SGHRS and CDR2 YFSETQ. J lost 3 bases, V lost 2 bases, and 5 bases had no gene match. This CDR3 has 15 residues. The assay was immunoSEQ multiplex PCR, and TCRdb's table has in-frame clones only and misses some. The repertoire consists of more than 150,000 clones, with 85% to 90% occurring once and the leading ten covering 0.88%. The TCR comes from a woman younger than 30 who had recovered from COVID-19. The genes are TRBV5-1 and TRBJ2-1; 7 nucleotides align to TRBD1. The specimen was peripheral blood. The CDR3 DNA is TGCGCCAGCAGCTTCACAGGGGCGGGCTACAATGAGCAGTTCTTC. Translating it yields CASSFTGAGYNEQFF.